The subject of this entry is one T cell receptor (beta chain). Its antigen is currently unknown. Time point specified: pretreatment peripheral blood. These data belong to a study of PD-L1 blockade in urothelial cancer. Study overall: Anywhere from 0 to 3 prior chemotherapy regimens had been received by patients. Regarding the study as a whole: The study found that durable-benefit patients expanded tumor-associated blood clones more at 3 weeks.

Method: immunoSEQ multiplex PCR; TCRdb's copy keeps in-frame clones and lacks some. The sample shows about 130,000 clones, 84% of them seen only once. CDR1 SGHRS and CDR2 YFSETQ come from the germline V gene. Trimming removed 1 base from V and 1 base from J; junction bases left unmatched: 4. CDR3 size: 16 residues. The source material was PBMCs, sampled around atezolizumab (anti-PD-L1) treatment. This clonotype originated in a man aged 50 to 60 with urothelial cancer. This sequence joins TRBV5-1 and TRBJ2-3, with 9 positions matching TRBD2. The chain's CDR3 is CASSLLAGRGTDTQYF. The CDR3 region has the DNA TGCGCCAGCAGCTTGCTAGCGGGACGAGGCACAGATACGCAGTATTTT.